A selection of T cell receptor beta chains follows, all from one sample in a study of cytomegalovirus exposure and HLA in healthy donors. Clones were sequenced by immunoSEQ multiplex PCR, and TCRdb holds only the in-frame ones, with some missing. This table holds roughly 190,000 clones, about three quarters found once. The sequencing sample was made of PBMCs. All receptors come from a woman aged 25 to 39 in good health and CMV-seropositive. Each CDR3 is given with its conserved first and last residue. D genes are given only for firm matches. The size field is filled for only some rows; it gives once, few, many or a size class.

j_gene	abundance	len	v_gene	d_gene	CDR3aa	CDR3nt
TRBJ1-1	-	13	TRBV11-2	-	CASSLDRGSGAFF	TGTGCCAGCAGCTTAGATAGGGGGTCTGGAGCTTTCTTT
TRBJ2-7	few	15	TRBV18	TRBD1	CASSPMTGEGYEQYF	TGTGCCAGCTCACCCATGACAGGGGAAGGATACGAGCAGTACTTC
TRBJ1-2	-	13	TRBV18	-	CASSRLVGSGYTF	TGTGCCAGCTCACGACTAGTAGGGAGCGGCTACACCTTC
TRBJ2-5	-	14	TRBV2	TRBD1	CASSFGTGGETQYF	TGTGCCAGCAGTTTTGGGACAGGGGGAGAGACCCAGTACTTC
TRBJ1-6	-	14	TRBV7-9	TRBD1	CASSLEGAWSPLHF	TGTGCCAGCAGCTTAGAGGGGGCTTGGTCACCCCTCCACTTT
TRBJ2-7	-	16	TRBV28	TRBD1	CASSGFTGTGIYEQYF	TGTGCCAGCAGCGGATTTACCGGGACAGGGATCTACGAGCAGTACTTC
TRBJ1-4	few	13	TRBV27	-	CASSNGGSEKLFF	TGTGCCAGCAGTAACGGGGGGAGCGAAAAACTGTTTTTT
TRBJ2-1	-	13	TRBV30	TRBD2	CAWSGGGGNEQFF	TGTGCCTGGAGTGGCGGGGGGGGCAATGAGCAGTTCTTC
TRBJ1-2	-	13	TRBV28	-	CASSLRPNYGYTF	TGTGCCAGCAGTTTGCGCCCCAACTATGGCTACACCTTC
TRBJ2-7	-	16	TRBV7-9	TRBD1	CASSSLSGTGGYEQYF	TGTGCCAGCAGCTCACTATCCGGGACAGGGGGCTACGAGCAGTACTTC
TRBJ2-1	-	16	TRBV11-3	TRBD2	CASSLKRGTSGNEQFF	TGTGCCAGCAGCTTAAAAAGAGGGACTAGCGGCAATGAGCAGTTCTTC
TRBJ1-6	-	16	TRBV6-4	TRBD1	CASSLTGGTYNSPLHF	TGTGCCAGCAGCCTAACAGGGGGAACCTATAATTCACCCCTCCACTTT
TRBJ2-1	-	15	TRBV4-3	TRBD2	CASSQELAGVQEQFF	TGCGCCAGCAGCCAAGAGCTAGCGGGAGTACAGGAGCAGTTCTTC
TRBJ2-2	-	14	TRBV18	-	CASSPGHATGELFF	TGTGCCAGCTCACCGGGACACGCTACCGGGGAGCTGTTTTTT
TRBJ1-5	-	14	TRBV28	-	CASSLHTGNQPQHF	TGTGCCAGCAGCCTCCACACAGGGAATCAGCCCCAGCATTTT
TRBJ2-3	-	14	TRBV30	TRBD2	CAWSVTGGADTQYF	TGTGCCTGGAGTGTAACGGGGGGGGCAGATACGCAGTATTTT
TRBJ2-3	once	16	TRBV7-3	TRBD2	CASSLMGLAGTDTQYF	TGTGCCAGCAGCTTAATGGGTCTAGCGGGCACAGATACGCAGTATTTT
TRBJ1-2	few	14	TRBV2	-	CASSDRGEWGGYTF	TGTGCCAGCAGTGATCGGGGGGAGTGGGGTGGCTACACCTTC
TRBJ2-2	-	17	TRBV15	TRBD1	CATSRGPTGGYTGELFF	TGTGCCACCAGCAGAGGGCCTACAGGGGGTTACACCGGGGAGCTGTTTTTT
TRBJ1-4	-	13	TRBV6-5	TRBD1	CASRHQPYRGKVF	TGTGCCAGCAGACACCAACCTTACAGGGGTAAGGTTTTT
TRBJ2-1	-	13	TRBV7-2	-	CASSTPGQKILFF	TGTGCCAGCAGCACCCCGGGACAAAAGATATTGTTCTTC
TRBJ1-1	-	14	TRBV5-1	-	CASSFGDKNTEAFF	TGCGCCAGCAGCTTCGGGGACAAAAACACTGAAGCTTTCTTT
TRBJ2-1	-	14	TRBV11-2	-	CASSHPPLERQEFF	TGTGCCAGCAGCCACCCACCCCTTGAGCGGCAAGAGTTCTTC
TRBJ2-5	-	16	TRBV18	TRBD2	CASSPRSMYGGETQYF	TGTGCCAGCTCACCGCGGTCGATGTACGGGGGGGAGACCCAGTACTTC
TRBJ2-1	few	15	TRBV7-3	TRBD1	CASSISPDRVNEQFF	TGTGCCAGCAGCATCTCCCCGGACAGGGTCAATGAGCAGTTCTTC
TRBJ1-1	few	14	TRBV5-1	-	CASSGGRLNTEAFF	TGCGCCAGCAGCGGAGGTAGGTTGAACACTGAAGCTTTCTTT
TRBJ1-5	-	15	TRBV7-2	TRBD1	CASSLRTGVNQPQHF	TGTGCCAGCAGCTTAAGGACAGGAGTTAATCAGCCCCAGCATTTT
TRBJ2-3	-	16	TRBV5-1	TRBD2	CASSLGGLAGADTQYF	TGCGCCAGCAGCTTGGGGGGACTAGCGGGAGCAGATACGCAGTATTTT
TRBJ2-1	-	18	TRBV9	TRBD2	CASSVDPRGTSFLHEQFF	TGTGCCAGCAGCGTAGATCCCCGGGGGACTAGCTTCCTTCATGAGCAGTTCTTC
TRBJ2-5	-	14	TRBV7-3	-	CASSLSPVQETQYF	TGTGCCAGCAGCTTAAGTCCAGTGCAAGAGACCCAGTACTTC
TRBJ2-5	-	14	TRBV5-4	TRBD2	CASSPGGMGETQYF	TGTGCCAGCAGCCCCGGGGGGATGGGGGAGACCCAGTACTTC
TRBJ2-7	few	13	TRBV6-6	TRBD1	CASQRGQGSEQYF	TGTGCCAGCCAAAGGGGACAGGGCTCCGAGCAGTACTTC
TRBJ2-3	-	14	TRBV29-1	TRBD1	CSVAGQGNSDTQYF	TGCAGCGTTGCGGGACAGGGCAATTCAGATACGCAGTATTTT
TRBJ1-2	-	12	TRBV5-1	-	CASSSNRWGYTF	TGCGCCAGCAGCTCGAACAGGTGGGGCTACACCTTC
TRBJ2-1	-	17	TRBV4-2	TRBD2	CASSQGWTSGENNEQFF	TGTGCCAGCAGCCAGGGGTGGACTAGCGGGGAGAACAATGAGCAGTTCTTC
TRBJ1-5	once	13	TRBV4-1	-	CASSQDQGQPQHF	TGCGCCAGCAGCCAAGACCAGGGACAGCCCCAGCATTTT
TRBJ1-5	-	15	TRBV5-1	-	CASSLDRASNQPQHF	TGCGCCAGCAGCTTGGACAGGGCTAGCAATCAGCCCCAGCATTTT
TRBJ1-2	-	15	TRBV30	-	CAWSAYRAPNYGYTF	TGTGCCTGGAGTGCGTACAGGGCCCCTAACTATGGCTACACCTTC
TRBJ2-7	-	15	TRBV28	TRBD2	CASSPPGTRLYEQYF	TGTGCCAGCAGTCCCCCAGGGACTAGGCTTTACGAGCAGTACTTC
TRBJ1-1	-	10	TRBV20-1	-	CSASRESAFF	TGCAGTGCTAGCCGGGAGTCGGCTTTCTTT
TRBJ1-2	-	15	TRBV27	TRBD1	CASSLTTDRVYGYTF	TGTGCCAGCAGCCTGACGACGGACAGGGTGTATGGCTACACCTTC
TRBJ2-7	-	17	TRBV5-8	TRBD2	CASNFFLGTTSSYEQYF	TGTGCCAGCAACTTTTTTTTAGGGACTACGAGCTCCTACGAGCAGTACTTC
TRBJ2-7	-	17	TRBV5-6	-	CASSLRGTGRRVYEQYF	TGTGCCAGCAGCTTGAGGGGGACGGGGAGACGGGTCTACGAGCAGTACTTC
TRBJ2-1	-	15	TRBV5-4	-	CASTDPGSSYNEQFF	TGTGCCAGCACCGATCCGGGGAGCTCCTACAATGAGCAGTTCTTC
TRBJ2-7	once	14	TRBV7-6	-	CASSLAGPRGEQYF	TGTGCCAGCAGCTTAGCAGGGCCCCGGGGCGAGCAGTACTTC
TRBJ2-7	-	13	TRBV30	TRBD2	CAWSSGGSYEQYF	TGTGCCTGGAGTTCGGGGGGCTCCTACGAGCAGTACTTC
TRBJ2-7	-	15	TRBV11-3	-	CASSLILVRSYEQYF	TGTGCCAGCAGCTTAATCCTAGTTCGGTCCTACGAGCAGTACTTC
TRBJ2-7	-	11	TRBV20-1	-	CSAGNLGEQYF	TGCAGTGCTGGCAATCTCGGGGAGCAGTACTTC
TRBJ1-1	-	14	TRBV28	TRBD1	CATSFPGQGWAAFF	TGTGCCACATCATTTCCGGGACAGGGCTGGGCAGCTTTCTTT
TRBJ2-1	-	15	TRBV5-1	TRBD1	CASSFGGQGTGEQFF	TGCGCCAGCAGCTTTGGCGGACAGGGGACGGGTGAGCAGTTCTTC
TRBJ1-4	-	15	TRBV6-5	-	CASSYSWGGSEKLFF	TGTGCCAGCAGTTACTCGTGGGGCGGGAGTGAAAAACTGTTTTTT
TRBJ2-6	-	16	TRBV5-4	TRBD1	CASSLDRGRGANVLTF	TGTGCCAGCAGCTTGGACAGGGGGCGGGGGGCCAACGTCCTGACTTTC